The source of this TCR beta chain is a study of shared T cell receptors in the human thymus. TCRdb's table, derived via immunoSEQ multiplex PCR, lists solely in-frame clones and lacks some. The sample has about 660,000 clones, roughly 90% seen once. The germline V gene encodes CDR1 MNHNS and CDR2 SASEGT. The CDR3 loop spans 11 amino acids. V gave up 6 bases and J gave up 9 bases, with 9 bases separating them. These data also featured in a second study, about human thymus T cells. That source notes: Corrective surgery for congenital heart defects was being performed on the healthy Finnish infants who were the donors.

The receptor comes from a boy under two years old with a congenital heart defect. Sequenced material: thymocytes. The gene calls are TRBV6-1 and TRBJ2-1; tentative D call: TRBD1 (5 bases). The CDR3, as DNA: TGTGCCAGCAGCTCTAGGGGTGAGCAGTTCTTC. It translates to CASSSRGEQFF.